Shown below are 19 T cell receptor beta chains from a single sample sequenced in a study of blood T cell repertoires in COVID-19. Clones were read by immunoSEQ multiplex PCR, and TCRdb kept only the in-frame ones, dropping some. The sample includes some 120,000 clones, approximately 90% of them seen just once. The sequencing input was peripheral blood. Receptor source: a man aged 45 to 65 with COVID-19, enrolled during active disease.

This sequence joins TRBV6-6 and TRBJ2-5; D is perhaps TRBD2 (5 bases). This CDR3 spans 12 amino acids. Germline V gene sequence: CDR1 MNHNY, CDR2 SVGAGI (reference sequence). V was trimmed by 7 bases and J by 5 bases, leaving 11 bases between them. The CDR3: CASTGGRETQYF. The CDR3, as DNA: TGTGCCAGCACCGGAGGTAGGGAGACCCAGTACTTC.

The chain links TRBV9 to TRBJ2-3; maybe TRBD1 (5 bases). The CDR3 is 16 amino acids. The V end was cut by 0 bases, the J end by 0 bases, with 11 bases between. CDR1 and CDR2 from the germline V gene are SGDLS and YYNGEE. As DNA, the CDR3 is TGTGCCAGCAGCGTAGTCGGGCAGGGAAGCACAGATACGCAGTATTTT. This translates into CASSVVGQGSTDTQYF.

The rearrangement uses TRBV7-2 and TRBJ2-7, with 7 positions matching TRBD2. CDR1 SGHTA and CDR2 FQGNSA come from the germline V gene. J gave up 1 base and V 5 bases, and 5 bases lay outside the gene matches. The CDR3 loop spans 14 amino acids. In DNA form, the CDR3 reads TGTGCCAGCAGCCCAAGCGGGACTTCCTACGAGCAGTACTTC. Translation gives CASSPSGTSYEQYF.

The chain uses TRBV27 and TRBJ2-7; D uncertain. This CDR3 is 14 amino acids long. V lost 6 bases, J lost 3 bases, and 15 bases lay in between. Germline V gene sequence: CDR1 MNHEY, CDR2 SMNVEV (reference sequence). CDR3 region: CASRSARNGYEQYF. CDR3 sequence (DNA): TGTGCCAGCAGGAGCGCCCGGAATGGCTACGAGCAGTACTTC.

CDR3 DNA sequence: TGCGCCAGCAGCTTGGCCAGTAGAATGGAGGAAAAACTGTTTTTT. Translating it yields CASSLASRMEEKLFF. V is TRBV5-1 and J is TRBJ1-4; D unresolved. Germline CDR1 is SGHRS and CDR2 is YFSETQ. The CDR3 is made up of 15 amino acids. Trimming left V 0 bases short and J 8 bases short, with 14 bases between.

CDR3 protein: CSAGLPNEQFF. CDR3 in DNA: TGCAGTGCTGGGCTCCCAAATGAGCAGTTCTTC. The rearrangement links TRBV20-1 to TRBJ2-1; D gene uncertain. The germline CDR1 and CDR2 sequences are DFQATT and SNEGSKA (reference sequence). The V end was cut by 5 bases, the J end by 7 bases, with 9 bases between. The CDR3 length is 11 residues.

The chain uses TRBV7-3 and TRBJ2-1; 8 positions agree with TRBD2. The CDR3 loop spans 15 amino acids. Per the germline V gene, CDR1 is SGHTA and CDR2 is FQGTGA. With 3 bases clipped from V and 10 bases from J, the junction kept 11 bases outside the gene matches. The CDR3 region is CASSLAGVAGNEQFF. The CDR3 coding sequence is TGTGCCAGCAGCTTGGCAGGGGTAGCGGGAAACGAGCAGTTCTTC.

This chain connects TRBV4-2 to TRBJ2-5; 8 bases align to TRBD2. The V segment lost 0 bases and the J segment 5 bases; nucleotides outside the gene matches: 8. The germline V gene encodes CDR1 LGHNA and CDR2 YNFKEQ. This CDR3 spans 16 amino acids. The CDR3 coding sequence is TGTGCCAGCAGCCAAGAAGGGAGCGGGAGACCGGAGACCCAGTACTTC. This translates into CASSQEGSGRPETQYF.

V gene TRBV5-1 combines with J gene TRBJ2-1; 10 bases are a match to TRBD2. The CDR3 covers 16 residues. V shed 0 bases, J shed 8 bases, and the junction held 8 bases outside the gene matches. Germline-derived CDR1 and CDR2 are SGHRS and YFSETQ. CDR3 sequence: CASSLAALAGVDEQFF. The CDR3 DNA sequence: TGCGCCAGCAGCTTGGCCGCTCTAGCGGGAGTCGATGAGCAGTTCTTC.

The chain couples TRBV21-1 to TRBJ2-1; no check of the table's D call, TRBD2, against the DNA was made. TRBV21-1 is annotated as a pseudogene. This CDR3 has 17 amino acids. CDR3 residues: CASTPGRTKDANNEQFF. CDR3 coding DNA: TGTGCCAGCACCCCCGGGAGGACTAAAGACGCGAACAATGAGCAGTTCTTC.

The V and J genes are TRBV24-1 and TRBJ2-1; perhaps TRBD2 as D (5 bases). The CDR3 contains 13 residues. The ends were cut back, 5 bases at V and 6 bases at J, with 10 bases in the middle. Germline V lookup: CDR1 KGHDR, CDR2 SFDVKD. DNA of the CDR3: TGTGCCACCAGTGTTGGCGGGTCCAATGAGCAGTTCTTC. This codes for CATSVGGSNEQFF.

CDR3 in DNA: TGTGCCAGCGGGGCCTTGACCCCACAGACCCAGTACTTC. Its protein product is CASGALTPQTQYF. The chain uses TRBV28 and TRBJ2-5; possible D gene TRBD1, 5 bases. The CDR3 is 13 residues long. V was pared by 8 bases and J by 6 bases, with 16 bases between. In germline, CDR1 is MDHEN, CDR2 SYDVKM.

The V and J genes are TRBV7-2 and TRBJ1-1; possibly TRBD1 for D (5 bases). V lost 2 bases to trimming and J lost 3 bases, with 10 bases between them. CDR1 is SGHTA, CDR2 FQGNSA, per germline. This CDR3 is 14 amino acids long. In DNA form, the CDR3 reads TGTGCCAGCAGCTTATCGACAGCCCACACTGAAGCTTTCTTT. This sequence encodes CASSLSTAHTEAFF.

The V call is TRBV12-3 or TRBV12-4, the J call TRBJ1-2; possibly TRBD1 for D (6 bases). With 2 bases removed from V and 4 bases from J, the gap between germline ends came to 8 bases. This CDR3 has 13 amino acids. The CDR3 nucleotides are TGTGCCAGCAGTTTATGGGGGCTCTATGGCTACACCTTC. It translates to CASSLWGLYGYTF.

V and J are TRBV5-8 and TRBJ2-3; 14 bases map to TRBD2. Germline CDR1 SGHTS, CDR2 YDEGEE. The CDR3 runs to 16 residues. The V segment lost 4 bases and the J segment 5 bases; nucleotides outside the gene matches: 6. The CDR3 DNA follows: TGTGCCAGCAGCCCGGGACTAGCGGGAGAGGGAGATACGCAGTATTTT. Translated: CASSPGLAGEGDTQYF. Full variable domain (remainder filled in from reference TRBV5-8 and TRBJ2-3): EAGVTQSPTHLIKTRGQQATLRCSPISGHTSVYWYQQALGLGLQFLLWYDEGEERNRGNFPPRFSGRQFPNYSSELNVNALELEDSALYLCASSPGLAGEGDTQYFGPGTRLTVL.

The V gene is TRBV4-1, the J gene TRBJ2-7; 14 positions agree with TRBD2. CDR3 size: 15 residues. CDR1 is MGHRA, CDR2 YSYEKL, per germline. V dropped 4 bases and J dropped 4; count of bases not matched to a gene: 3. DNA for the CDR3: TGCGCCAGCAGCCCGGGACTAGCGGGAGAATACGAGCAGTACTTC. Translated: CASSPGLAGEYEQYF.

The chain uses TRBV4-1 and TRBJ2-3; tentative D call: TRBD2 (8 bases). The ends were cut back, 0 bases at V and 1 base at J, with 20 bases in the middle. Germline V gives CDR1 MGHRA, CDR2 YSYEKL. CDR3 length: 19 residues. The CDR3 is CASSQDKTGGGRGTDTQYF. In DNA form, the CDR3 reads TGCGCCAGCAGCCAAGATAAGACGGGAGGGGGCAGGGGCACAGATACGCAGTATTTT.

The CDR3, as DNA: TGCAGTGCTAGTCTAGCGGGAAGGAATGAGCAGTTCTTC. It codes for CSASLAGRNEQFF. The chain employs TRBV20-1 and TRBJ2-1; 9 positions agree with TRBD2. After removal of 3 bases from V and 7 bases from J, the junction contained 4 bases not matched to a gene. The CDR3 is 13 amino acids. Germline V CDR1 and CDR2: DFQATT, SNEGSKA (reference sequence).

This clone was found a few times. The V and J genes are TRBV19 and TRBJ1-3; 10 bases align to TRBD1. The germline CDR1 and CDR2 sequences are LNHDA and SQIVND (reference sequence). The CDR3 is made up of 19 amino acids. Germline trimming cut 5 bases from V and 0 bases from J; bases unmatched to any gene: 13. The CDR3 DNA sequence: TGTGCCAGTAGTCTCCGGGACAGGGGATTGCGTACCTCTGGAAACACCATATATTTT. It yields the protein CASSLRDRGLRTSGNTIYF. Combining the CDR3 with reference TRBV19 and TRBJ1-3 gives the whole variable domain DGGITQSPKYLFRKEGQNVTLSCEQNLNHDAMYWYRQDPGQGLRLIYYSQIVNDFQKGDIAEGYSVSREKKESFPLTVTSAQKNPTAFYLCASSLRDRGLRTSGNTIYFGEGSWLTVV.